This TCR beta chain was captured by sequencing in a study of beta chain features in type 1 diabetes. Isolated RNA was reverse transcribed in full, so expressed TCRB transcripts were sequenced. Sequenced naive, central memory and regulatory T cell samples produced an average of about 3.57 million reads. Only in-frame clones appear in the TCRdb table, and some are missing; sequencing was by immunoSEQ multiplex PCR. The table shows 600,000 to 700,000 clones, with about an eighth occurring only once. All of the sorted populations showed purity greater than 95%. In this sample, this clone turned up a few times. Antigen unknown. Germline CDR1 SGHRS, CDR2 YFSETQ. V was pared by 1 base and J by 12 bases, with 8 bases between. The CDR3 sequence is 11 residues long. Points from the study as a whole: For patients, the naive, central memory and Treg TCRB repertoires appeared more alike than for healthy donors. Within each of all four CD4+ subsets, Type 1 diabetes patients had TCRB CDR3s that were moderately but significantly shorter.

This receptor was identified in a young man with type 1 diabetes. Sequences were obtained from naive CD4+ T cells from blood. J is TRBJ2-1 and V is TRBV5-1; D might be TRBD2 (6 bases). CDR3 amino acids: CASSLFGGQFF. For the CDR3, the DNA is TGCGCCAGCAGCTTGTTCGGGGGGCAGTTCTTC. Drawing the rest from reference TRBV5-1 and TRBJ2-1, the complete variable domain is KAGVTQTPRYLIKTRGQQVTLSCSPISGHRSVSWYQQTPGQGLQFLFEYFSETQRNKGNFPGRFSGRQFSNSRSEMNVSTLELGDSALYLCASSLFGGQFFGPGTRLTVL.